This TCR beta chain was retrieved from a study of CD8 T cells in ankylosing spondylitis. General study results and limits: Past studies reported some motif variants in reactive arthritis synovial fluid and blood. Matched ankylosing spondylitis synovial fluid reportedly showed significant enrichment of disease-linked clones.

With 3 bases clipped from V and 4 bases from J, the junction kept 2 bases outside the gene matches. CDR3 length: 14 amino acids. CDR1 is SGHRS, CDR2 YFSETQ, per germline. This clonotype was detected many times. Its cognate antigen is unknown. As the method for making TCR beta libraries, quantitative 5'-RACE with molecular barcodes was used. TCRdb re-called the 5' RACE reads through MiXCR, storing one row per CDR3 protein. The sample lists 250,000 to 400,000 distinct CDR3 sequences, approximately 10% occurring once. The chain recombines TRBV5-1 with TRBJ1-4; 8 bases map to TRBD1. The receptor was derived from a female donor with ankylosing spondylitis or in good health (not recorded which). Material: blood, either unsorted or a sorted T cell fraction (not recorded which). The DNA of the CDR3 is TGCGCCAGCAGCTCGGGACAGGATAATGAAAAACTGTTTTTT. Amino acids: CASSSGQDNEKLFF.